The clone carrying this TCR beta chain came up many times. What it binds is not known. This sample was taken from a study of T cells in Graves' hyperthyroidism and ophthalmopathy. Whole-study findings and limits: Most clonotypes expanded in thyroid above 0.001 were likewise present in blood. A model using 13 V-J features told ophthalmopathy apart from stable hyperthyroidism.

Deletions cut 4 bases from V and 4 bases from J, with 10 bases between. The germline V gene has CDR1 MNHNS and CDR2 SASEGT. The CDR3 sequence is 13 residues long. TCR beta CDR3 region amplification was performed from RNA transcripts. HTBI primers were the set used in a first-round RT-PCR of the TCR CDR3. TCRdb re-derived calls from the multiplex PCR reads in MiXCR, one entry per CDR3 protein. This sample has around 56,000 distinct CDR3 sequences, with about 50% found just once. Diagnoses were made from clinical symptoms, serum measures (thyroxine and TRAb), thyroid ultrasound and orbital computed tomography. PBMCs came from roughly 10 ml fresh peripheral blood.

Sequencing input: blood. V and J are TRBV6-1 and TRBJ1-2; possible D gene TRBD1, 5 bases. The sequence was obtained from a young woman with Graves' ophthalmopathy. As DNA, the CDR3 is TGTGCCAGCAGTGTCCAGGGCCTCTATGGCTACACCTTC. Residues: CASSVQGLYGYTF.